These 6 T cell receptor beta chains came from one sample sequenced in a study of blood T cell repertoires in COVID-19. Measured with immunoSEQ multiplex PCR; TCRdb has only the in-frame clones, and not every one. The data contain over 200,000 clones, about nine tenths of them singletons. The sequenced sample consisted of PBMCs or T cells enriched from blood (not recorded which). These TCRs come from a man younger than 30 who had recovered from COVID-19.

This sequence joins TRBV6-1 and TRBJ2-1, with 9 bases matching TRBD1. This CDR3 is 18 amino acids long. Germline lookup yields CDR1 MNHNS and CDR2 SASEGT. V trimming: 1 base; J trimming: 4 bases; junction bases outside the gene matches: 11. The CDR3 DNA is TGTGCCAGCAGTGAAGGGTGGACAGGGGTCGGGGTATACAATGAGCAGTTCTTC. This sequence encodes CASSEGWTGVGVYNEQFF.

The chain uses TRBV7-2 and TRBJ2-3; 7 bases line up with TRBD2. Trimming removed 4 bases from V and 2 bases from J; junction bases left unmatched: 6. The germline V gene encodes CDR1 SGHTA and CDR2 FQGNSA. The CDR3 has 15 amino acids. The CDR3 DNA reads as TGTGCCAGCAGCTCCCGGCGGGACTACACAGATACGCAGTATTTT. Translated: CASSSRRDYTDTQYF.

This chain joins TRBV11-2 and TRBJ2-5; TRBD2 aligns across 10 bases. Germline V gives CDR1 SGHAT, CDR2 FQNNGV. V lost 3 bases to trimming and J lost 1 base; unmatched junction nucleotides: 8. The CDR3 covers 17 residues. The CDR3 here is CASSLYAGTSAQETQYF. The CDR3 bases are TGTGCCAGCAGCTTGTACGCCGGGACTAGCGCCCAAGAGACCCAGTACTTC.

The rearrangement links TRBV20-1 to TRBJ1-1; the D is unclear. Germline V lookup: CDR1 DFQATT, CDR2 SNEGSKA (reference sequence). V was shortened by 6 bases and J by 0 bases, with 5 bases between the two germline ends. CDR3 length equals 11 residues. The CDR3 sequence is CSAVVNTEAFF. CDR3 bases: TGCAGTGCGGTAGTGAACACTGAAGCTTTCTTT.

V is TRBV6-5 and J is TRBJ1-6, with TRBD1 as a possible D gene (5 bases). Germline CDR1 is MNHEY and CDR2 is SVGAGI. V lost 5 bases and J 10 bases, leaving 12 bases between the germline ends. The CDR3 is 13 residues long. The CDR3 DNA sequence: TGTGCCAGCAGTCCAGGGTTAAGGTCACCCCTCCACTTT. Translating it yields CASSPGLRSPLHF.

The chain couples TRBV15 to TRBJ1-4, with D perhaps matching TRBD1 (6 bases). CDR1 and CDR2 (germline): LNHNV, YYDKDF (reference sequence). This CDR3 has 15 residues. V lost 0 bases and J 8 bases, leaving 13 bases between the germline ends. The CDR3 reads CATSRDSRGVEKLFF. The CDR3, as DNA: TGTGCCACCAGCAGAGATAGCAGGGGAGTCGAAAAACTGTTTTTT.